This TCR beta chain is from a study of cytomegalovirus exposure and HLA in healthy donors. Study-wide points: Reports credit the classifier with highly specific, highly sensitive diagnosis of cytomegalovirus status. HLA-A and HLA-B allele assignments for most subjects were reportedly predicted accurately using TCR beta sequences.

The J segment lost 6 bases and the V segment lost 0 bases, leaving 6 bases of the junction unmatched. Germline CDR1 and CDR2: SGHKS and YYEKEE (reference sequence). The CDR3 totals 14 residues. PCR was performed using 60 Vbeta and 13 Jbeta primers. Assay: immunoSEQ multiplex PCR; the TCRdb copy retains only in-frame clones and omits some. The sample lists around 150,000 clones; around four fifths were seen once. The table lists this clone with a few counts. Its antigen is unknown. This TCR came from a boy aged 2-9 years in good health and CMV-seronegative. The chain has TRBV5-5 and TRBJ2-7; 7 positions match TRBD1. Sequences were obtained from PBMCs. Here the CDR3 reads CASSLGQGRVEQYF. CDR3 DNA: TGTGCCAGCAGCTTGGGACAGGGACGGGTCGAGCAGTACTTC.